Below are 21 T cell receptor beta chains sequenced from a single sample in a study of OX40 agonist ivuxolimab in advanced cancers. The repertoire was sequenced with immunoSEQ multiplex PCR; TCRdb's copy has only in-frame clones and lacks some. The profile covers approximately 38,000 clones, with nearly 85% appearing a single time and 21% taken by the ten largest. The source material was CD4+ or CD8+ T cells sorted from blood, sampled in a trial of the OX40 agonist ivuxolimab. The receptors here all came from an adult with an advanced solid tumor such as melanoma, head and neck, liver or kidney cancer.

The CDR3 coding sequence is TGCGCCAGCAGCGCCGGGACAGGGCCCAATTCACCCCTCCACTTT. It translates to CASSAGTGPNSPLHF. This chain links TRBV5-1 with TRBJ1-6; 9 positions match TRBD1. CDR3 size: 15 residues. Per the germline V gene, CDR1 is SGHRS and CDR2 is YFSETQ. Trimming cost V 4 bases and J 7 bases; bases outside gene matches: 6.

The table lists this clone with a few counts. The chain couples TRBV6-5 to TRBJ1-5; TRBD1 is a possible D gene (6 bases). The CDR3 extends over 13 amino acids. V lost 6 bases and J 7 bases, leaving 13 bases between the germline ends. Germline V gives CDR1 MNHEY, CDR2 SVGAGI. CDR3 DNA sequence: TGTGCCAGCAGACTGTCCAGGGGCCAGCCCCAGCATTTT. Amino acids: CASRLSRGQPQHF.

The chain joins TRBV2 to TRBJ1-2, with D possibly being TRBD1 (6 bases). V shed 5 bases and J shed 6 bases, with 25 bases lying between them. CDR1 is SNHLY and CDR2 is FYNNEI in the germline V gene. There are 17 residues in the CDR3. This chain's CDR3 is CASSPRRMDSPNHGYTF. DNA of the CDR3: TGTGCCAGCAGTCCAAGAAGAATGGACAGCCCCAACCATGGCTACACCTTC.

J is TRBJ2-7 and V is TRBV19; D tentatively fits TRBD1 or TRBD2 (5 bases each). CDR1 and CDR2 from the germline V gene are LNHDA and SQIVND (reference sequence). Trimming took 3 bases from V and 5 from J, leaving 11 bases between them. CDR3 length: 13 residues. The CDR3 nucleotides are TGTGCCAGTAGTATTCTGGGGGATGACGAGCAGTACTTC. Its protein product is CASSILGDDEQYF.

This chain uses TRBV18 with TRBJ2-5, with 8 positions matching TRBD2. The J segment lost 1 base and the V segment lost 6 bases, leaving 7 bases of the junction unmatched. The CDR3 is 15 residues long. CDR1 and CDR2 (germline): KGHSH, LQKENI. This CDR3 reads CASSSLAGTQETQYF. CDR3 DNA sequence: TGTGCCAGCTCGTCATTAGCGGGGACCCAAGAGACCCAGTACTTC.

The chain recombines TRBV6-1 with TRBJ1-2; 11 nucleotides line up with TRBD1. This CDR3 region has 15 residues. The germline gives CDR1 MNHNS, CDR2 SASEGT. Trimming took 2 bases from V and 2 from J; bases not matched to a gene: 1. In DNA form, the CDR3 reads TGTGCCAGCAGTGAAAGGGACAGGGGGAACTATGGCTACACCTTC. It specifies CASSERDRGNYGYTF.

The J gene is TRBJ1-6, the V gene TRBV28; 8 bases line up with TRBD1. CDR1 MDHEN and CDR2 SYDVKM come from the germline V gene. J was trimmed by 3 bases and V by 6 bases; bases with no gene match: 1. CDR3 length equals 14 residues. CDR3 region: CASRDRVYNSPLHF. As DNA, the CDR3 is TGTGCCAGCAGGGACAGGGTCTATAATTCACCCCTCCACTTT.

This rearrangement joins TRBV29-1 to TRBJ1-1; D remains ambiguous. With 7 bases removed from V and 0 bases from J, the gap between germline ends came to 12 bases. The germline V gene has CDR1 SQVTM and CDR2 ANQGSEA. This CDR3 has 13 amino acids. The chain's CDR3 is CSAEGSLNTEAFF. For the CDR3, the DNA is TGCAGCGCCGAGGGCAGCTTGAACACTGAAGCTTTCTTT.

The chain has TRBV7-2 and TRBJ1-3; no definite D call. CDR1 and CDR2 (germline): SGHTA, FQGNSA. This CDR3 contains 14 residues. V lost 1 base, J lost 8 bases, and 12 bases lay in between. This chain's CDR3 is CASSLDRGRDTIYF. The CDR3 DNA is TGTGCCAGCAGCTTAGATCGGGGTCGGGACACCATATATTTT.

This clone has just one count. This chain links TRBV30 with TRBJ2-5, with TRBD1 identical over 9 bases. Losses at the gene ends were 7 bases for V and 4 bases for J; bases not matched to a gene: 13. Germline assignment: CDR1 GTSNPN and CDR2 SVGIG (reference sequence). CDR3 length: 15 amino acids. The CDR3 protein is CAYLPSGTGRETQYF. The CDR3 DNA is TGTGCCTATCTACCTTCCGGGACAGGGCGAGAGACCCAGTACTTC.

The chain combines TRBV5-1 with TRBJ2-7; 11 bases fit TRBD2. CDR3 length: 16 residues. Germline V gene lookup returns CDR1 SGHRS and CDR2 YFSETQ. V was pared by 0 bases and J by 0 bases, with 2 bases of the junction left unmatched. The CDR3 nucleotides read TGCGCCAGCAGCTTGGTAGCGGGGGGGATCTCCTACGAGCAGTACTTC. This codes for CASSLVAGGISYEQYF.

J is TRBJ1-5 and V is TRBV12-5; D ambiguous. This CDR3 has 12 amino acids. From germline, CDR1 is LGHNT and CDR2 FRNRAP. Trimming removed 4 bases at V and 5 bases at J, with 6 bases between. DNA of the CDR3: TGTGCTAGTGGTTCCGGAGATCAGCCCCAGCATTTT. Translation: CASGSGDQPQHF.

V and J are TRBV30 and TRBJ2-7; D possibly corresponds to TRBD2 (6 bases). Deletions cut 0 bases from V and 0 bases from J, with 9 bases between. The CDR3 consists of 14 residues. The germline V gene has CDR1 GTSNPN and CDR2 SVGIG (reference sequence). The CDR3 bases are TGTGCCTGGAGTGTGGGGGGTCGCTCCTACGAGCAGTACTTC. Its protein is CAWSVGGRSYEQYF.

V and J are TRBV18 and TRBJ2-1; TRBD1 agrees at 7 bases. Germline CDR1 reads KGHSH; CDR2 reads LQKENI. V shed 3 bases and J 0 bases; nucleotides not matched to a gene: 2. The CDR3 is 15 residues long. This CDR3 is CASSPRDSSYNEQFF. CDR3 nucleotides: TGTGCCAGCTCACCCCGGGACAGCTCCTACAATGAGCAGTTCTTC.

This clone has only one observation. J is TRBJ2-7 and V is TRBV4-1, with 7 nucleotides matching TRBD2. J lost 6 bases, V lost 3 bases, and 2 bases had no gene match. From germline, CDR1 is MGHRA and CDR2 YSYEKL. The CDR3 has 12 amino acids. In nucleotides, the CDR3 is TGCGCCAGCAGCCACTTAGCGGGCGAGCAGTACTTC. Translation gives CASSHLAGEQYF.

The chain has TRBV4-2 and TRBJ2-5, with TRBD2 as a possible D gene (5 bases). V was clipped by 5 bases and J by 0 bases, with 13 bases between them. The germline V gene encodes CDR1 LGHNA and CDR2 YNFKEQ. The CDR3 totals 15 residues. The CDR3 spells CASSYGLLHQETQYF. The CDR3 DNA sequence: TGTGCCAGCAGCTACGGACTTTTACACCAAGAGACCCAGTACTTC.

This clone was detected a few times. The chain recombines TRBV7-3 with TRBJ2-3, with D tentatively TRBD1 or TRBD2 (5 bases each). Trimming pared 4 bases from V and 5 bases from J, leaving 13 bases between. There are 14 residues in the CDR3. The germline V gene encodes CDR1 SGHTA and CDR2 FQGTGA. This CDR3 is CASSSGTVQDTQYF. The CDR3, as DNA: TGTGCCAGCAGCTCGGGGACGGTTCAAGATACGCAGTATTTT. Supplemented by reference TRBV7-3 and TRBJ2-3, the full variable domain reads GAGVSQTPSNKVTEKGKYVELRCDPISGHTALYWYRQSLGQGPEFLIYFQGTGAADDSGLPNDRFFAVRPEGSVSTLKIQRTERGDSAVYLCASSSGTVQDTQYFGPGTRLTVL.

The chain links TRBV6-6 to TRBJ1-3; D is unresolved. Trimming pared 5 bases from V and 0 bases from J, leaving 8 bases between. CDR3 length: 14 residues. CDR1 is MNHNY, CDR2 SVGAGI, per germline (reference sequence). The chain's CDR3 is CASSGRSSGNTIYF. CDR3 nucleotides: TGTGCCAGCAGTGGGCGTTCCTCTGGAAACACCATATATTTT.

CDR3 protein: CASSSIAGEGQNEQFF. DNA of the CDR3: TGTGCCAGCAGCTCGATAGCGGGGGAGGGGCAAAATGAGCAGTTCTTC. The chain carries TRBV13 and TRBJ2-1; 9 bases map to TRBD2. Trimming cost V 4 bases and J 7 bases; bases outside gene matches: 11. Germline V gives CDR1 PRHDT, CDR2 FYEKMQ (reference sequence). The CDR3 has 16 residues.

This sequence joins TRBV10-3 and TRBJ1-5; D is possibly TRBD1 (5 bases). V lost 2 bases and J 4 bases, leaving 6 bases between the germline ends. The CDR3 loop spans 13 amino acids. The germline V gene has CDR1 ENHRY and CDR2 SYGVKD. The CDR3 DNA is TGTGCCATCAGTGAGAGGGGAAATCAGCCCCAGCATTTT. It translates to CAISERGNQPQHF.

The chain has TRBV4-1 and TRBJ2-1; D gene uncertain. The germline V gene has CDR1 MGHRA and CDR2 YSYEKL. The CDR3 spans 11 residues. V was clipped by 5 bases and J by 6 bases, with 5 bases between them. CDR3 DNA sequence: TGCGCCAGCAGCTCCCGCAATGAGCAGTTCTTC. This codes for CASSSRNEQFF.